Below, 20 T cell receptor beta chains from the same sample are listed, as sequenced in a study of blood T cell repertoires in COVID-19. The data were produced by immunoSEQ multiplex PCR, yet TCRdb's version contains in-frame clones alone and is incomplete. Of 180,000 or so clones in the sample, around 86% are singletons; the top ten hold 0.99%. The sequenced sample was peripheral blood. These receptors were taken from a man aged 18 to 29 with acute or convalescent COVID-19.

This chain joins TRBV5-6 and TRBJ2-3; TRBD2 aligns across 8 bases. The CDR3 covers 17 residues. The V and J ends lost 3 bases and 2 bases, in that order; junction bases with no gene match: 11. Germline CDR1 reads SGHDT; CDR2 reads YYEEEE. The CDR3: CASSYTEGTRFTDTQYF. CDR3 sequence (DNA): TGTGCCAGCAGCTACACCGAAGGGACTAGATTCACAGATACGCAGTATTTT. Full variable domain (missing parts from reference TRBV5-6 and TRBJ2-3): DAGVTQSPTHLIKTRGQQVTLRCSPKSGHDTVSWYQQALGQGPQFIFQYYEEEERQRGNFPDRFSGHQFPNYSSELNVNALLLGDSALYLCASSYTEGTRFTDTQYFGPGTRLTVL.

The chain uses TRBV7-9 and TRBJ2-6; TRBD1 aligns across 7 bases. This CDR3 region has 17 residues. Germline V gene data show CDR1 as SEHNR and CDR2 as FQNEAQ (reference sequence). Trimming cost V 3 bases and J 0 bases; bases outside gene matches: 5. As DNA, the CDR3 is TGTGCCAGCAGCTTCAGGACAGGTAACTCTGGGGCCAACGTCCTGACTTTC. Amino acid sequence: CASSFRTGNSGANVLTF.

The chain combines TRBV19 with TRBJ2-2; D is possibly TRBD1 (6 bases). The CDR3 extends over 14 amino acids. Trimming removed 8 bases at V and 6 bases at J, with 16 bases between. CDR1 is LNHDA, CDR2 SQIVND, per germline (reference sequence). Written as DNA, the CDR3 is TGTGCCAGTCGTCAGGGGTTATCGCCCGGGGAGCTGTTTTTT. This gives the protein CASRQGLSPGELFF.

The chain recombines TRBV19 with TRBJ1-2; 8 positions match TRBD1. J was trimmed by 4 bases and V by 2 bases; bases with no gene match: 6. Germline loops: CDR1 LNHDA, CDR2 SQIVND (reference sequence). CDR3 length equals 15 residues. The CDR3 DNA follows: TGTGCCAGTAGTATAACTCAGGGGGCAAGCTATGGCTACACCTTC. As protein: CASSITQGASYGYTF.

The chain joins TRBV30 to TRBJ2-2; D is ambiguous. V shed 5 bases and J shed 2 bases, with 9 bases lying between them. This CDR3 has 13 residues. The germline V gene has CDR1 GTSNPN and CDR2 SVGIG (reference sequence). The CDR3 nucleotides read TGTGCCTGGTCTTACAGAAACACCGGGGAGCTGTTTTTT. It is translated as CAWSYRNTGELFF.

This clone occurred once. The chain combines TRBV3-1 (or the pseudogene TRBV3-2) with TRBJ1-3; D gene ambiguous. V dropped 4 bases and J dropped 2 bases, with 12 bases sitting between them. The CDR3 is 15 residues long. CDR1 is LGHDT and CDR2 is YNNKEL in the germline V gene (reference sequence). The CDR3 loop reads CASSRGGAAGNTIYF. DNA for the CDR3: TGTGCCAGCAGCCGGGGAGGTGCCGCTGGAAACACCATATATTTT.

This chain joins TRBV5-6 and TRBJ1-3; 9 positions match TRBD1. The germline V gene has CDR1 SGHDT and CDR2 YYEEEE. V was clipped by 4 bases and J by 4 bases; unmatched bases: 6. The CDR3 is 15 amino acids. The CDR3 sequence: CASSRTGQGGNTIYF. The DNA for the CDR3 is TGTGCCAGCAGCAGGACAGGACAGGGGGGAAACACCATATATTTT. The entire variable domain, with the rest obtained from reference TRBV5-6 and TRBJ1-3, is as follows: DAGVTQSPTHLIKTRGQQVTLRCSPKSGHDTVSWYQQALGQGPQFIFQYYEEEERQRGNFPDRFSGHQFPNYSSELNVNALLLGDSALYLCASSRTGQGGNTIYFGEGSWLTVV.

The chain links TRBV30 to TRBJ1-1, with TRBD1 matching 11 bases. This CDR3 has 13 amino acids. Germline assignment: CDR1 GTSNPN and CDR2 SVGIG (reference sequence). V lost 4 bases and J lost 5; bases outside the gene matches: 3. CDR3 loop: CAWTWDRGTEAFF. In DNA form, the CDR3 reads TGTGCCTGGACGTGGGACAGGGGGACTGAAGCTTTCTTT.

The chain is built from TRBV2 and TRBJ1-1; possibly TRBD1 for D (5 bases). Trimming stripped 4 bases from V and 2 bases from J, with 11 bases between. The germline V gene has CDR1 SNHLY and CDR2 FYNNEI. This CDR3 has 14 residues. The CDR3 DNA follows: TGTGCCAGCAGTGTCCAGGGCACAAACACTGAAGCTTTCTTT. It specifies CASSVQGTNTEAFF.

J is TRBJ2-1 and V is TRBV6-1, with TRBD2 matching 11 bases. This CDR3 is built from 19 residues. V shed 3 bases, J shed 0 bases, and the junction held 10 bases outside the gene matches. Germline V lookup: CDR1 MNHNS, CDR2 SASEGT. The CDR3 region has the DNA TGTGCCAGCAGTGAGGGGCTAGCGGGGGGCCGGAGCTCCTACAATGAGCAGTTCTTC. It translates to CASSEGLAGGRSSYNEQFF.

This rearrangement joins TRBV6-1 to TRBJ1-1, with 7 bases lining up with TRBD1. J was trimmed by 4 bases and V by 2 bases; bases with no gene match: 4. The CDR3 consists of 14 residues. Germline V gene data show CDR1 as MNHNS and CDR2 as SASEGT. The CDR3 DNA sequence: TGTGCCAGCAGTGAATGGCAGGGGGGCACTGAAGCTTTCTTT. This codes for CASSEWQGGTEAFF.

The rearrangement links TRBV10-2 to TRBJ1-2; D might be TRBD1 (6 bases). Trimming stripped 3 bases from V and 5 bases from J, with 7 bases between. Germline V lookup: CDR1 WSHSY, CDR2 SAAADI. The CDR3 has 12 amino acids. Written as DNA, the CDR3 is TGCGCCAGCAGTGAAGGGGGTTATGGCTACACCTTC. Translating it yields CASSEGGYGYTF.

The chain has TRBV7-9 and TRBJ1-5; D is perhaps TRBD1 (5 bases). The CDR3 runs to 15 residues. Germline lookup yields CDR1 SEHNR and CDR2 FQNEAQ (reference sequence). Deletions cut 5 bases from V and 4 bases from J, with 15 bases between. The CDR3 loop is CASSDGGGRNQPQHF. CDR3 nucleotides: TGTGCCAGCAGCGACGGCGGGGGTCGGAATCAGCCCCAGCATTTT.

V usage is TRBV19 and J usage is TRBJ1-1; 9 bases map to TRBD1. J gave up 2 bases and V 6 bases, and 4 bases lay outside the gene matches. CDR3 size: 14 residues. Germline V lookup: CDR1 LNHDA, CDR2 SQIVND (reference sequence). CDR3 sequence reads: CASRRTGANTEAFF. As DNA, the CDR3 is TGTGCCAGTAGAAGGACAGGGGCCAACACTGAAGCTTTCTTT.

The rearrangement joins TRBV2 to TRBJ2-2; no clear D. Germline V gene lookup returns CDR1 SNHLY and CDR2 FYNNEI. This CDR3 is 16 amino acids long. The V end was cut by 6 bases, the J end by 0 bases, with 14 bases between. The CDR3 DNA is TGTGCCAGCAGAAAGGAGCCTCGCGCGAACACCGGGGAGCTGTTTTTT. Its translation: CASRKEPRANTGELFF.

Written as DNA, the CDR3 is TGTGCCAGCAGTTTATCTGGTAGTCGTAATTCACCCCTCCACTTT. Amino acids: CASSLSGSRNSPLHF. This sequence joins TRBV27 and TRBJ1-6; D is undetermined. The V and J ends lost 0 bases and 6 bases respectively, with 9 bases between them. The CDR3 consists of 15 residues. Germline V gene data show CDR1 as MNHEY and CDR2 as SMNVEV (reference sequence).

CDR3 protein: CASSQNYEKLFF. The CDR3 DNA follows: TGCGCCAGCAGCCAAAACTATGAAAAACTGTTTTTT. The chain employs TRBV4-1 and TRBJ1-4; D ambiguous. The CDR3 is made up of 12 amino acids. Trimming took 2 bases from V and 6 from J, leaving 4 bases between them. Germline V gene sequence: CDR1 MGHRA, CDR2 YSYEKL.

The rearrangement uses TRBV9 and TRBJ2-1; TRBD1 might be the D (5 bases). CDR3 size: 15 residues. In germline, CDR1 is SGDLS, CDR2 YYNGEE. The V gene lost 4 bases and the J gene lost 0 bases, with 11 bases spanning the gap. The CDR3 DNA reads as TGTGCCAGCAGCAAGACAGAGAGCTCCTACAATGAGCAGTTCTTC. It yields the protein CASSKTESSYNEQFF.

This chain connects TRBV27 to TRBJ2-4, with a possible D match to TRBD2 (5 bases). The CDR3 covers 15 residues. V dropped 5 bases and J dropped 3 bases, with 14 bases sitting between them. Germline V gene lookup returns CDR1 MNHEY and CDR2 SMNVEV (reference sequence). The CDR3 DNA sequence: TGTGCCAGCAGTCTGGGTGGAGGTGGCAAAAACATTCAGTACTTC. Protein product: CASSLGGGGKNIQYF.

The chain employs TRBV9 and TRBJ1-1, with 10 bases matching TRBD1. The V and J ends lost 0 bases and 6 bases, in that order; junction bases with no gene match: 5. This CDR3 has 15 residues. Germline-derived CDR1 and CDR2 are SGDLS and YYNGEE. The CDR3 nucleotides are TGTGCCAGCAGCGTAGTCCCGGGACAGGGGTCTGAAGCTTTCTTT. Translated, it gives CASSVVPGQGSEAFF.